These 16 T cell receptor beta chains originate from one sample sequenced in a study of T cell changes during pregnancy in multiple sclerosis (dated 2019 in TCRdb). To prepare the library, the immunoSEQ multiplex PCR assay was applied. The table was pulled from immuneACCESS by TCRdb, which kept in-frame rearrangements only. Such tables lose some clones; where checked, under half of the loss comes from unresolved V genes, and the rest has no known cause. Counted in this sample were about 44,000 clones; 85% to 95% of them appeared once. Of the sample, 0.52% falls within the top ten clones. Material: CD4+ T cells from peripheral blood mononuclear cells, obtained in the third trimester of pregnancy. Receptors originate from a female donor with multiple sclerosis, enrolled in a pregnancy study.

This chain joins TRBV27 and TRBJ2-3; TRBD2 matches at 9 bases. In germline, CDR1 is MNHEY, CDR2 SMNVEV (reference sequence). V gave up 5 bases and J gave up 3 bases; unmatched junction bases: 9. This CDR3 is 16 amino acids long. The CDR3 sequence: CASSPTAGGLTDTQYF. DNA for the CDR3: TGTGCCAGCAGTCCGACGGCGGGAGGGTTGACAGATACGCAGTATTTT.

The chain joins TRBV5-1 to TRBJ2-2, with TRBD1 identical over 11 bases. The length of the CDR3 is 15 residues. V dropped 4 bases and J dropped 9; count of bases not matched to a gene: 8. Germline V gives CDR1 SGHRS, CDR2 YFSETQ. The DNA for the CDR3 is TGCGCCAGCAGCCCGGAGGGACAGGGGGTCCGGGAGCTGTTTTTT. Translating it yields CASSPEGQGVRELFF.

The chain has TRBV7-6 and TRBJ2-3; 8 nucleotides line up with TRBD2. From germline, CDR1 is SGHVS and CDR2 FNYEAQ. With 2 bases clipped from V and 5 bases from J, the junction kept 15 bases outside the gene matches. The CDR3 loop spans 18 amino acids. Written as DNA, the CDR3 is TGTGCCAGCAGCTTAAGGGGTGGGAACCGGGAGGGGAGAGATACGCAGTATTTT. Amino acid sequence: CASSLRGGNREGRDTQYF.

The chain uses TRBV28 and TRBJ2-1; 9 nucleotides agree with TRBD1. With V trimmed by 1 base and J by 7 bases, 8 bases remained unmatched. From germline, CDR1 is MDHEN and CDR2 SYDVKM. This CDR3 has 16 amino acids. The CDR3 protein is CASSLFAGQGRNEQFF. CDR3 bases: TGTGCCAGCAGTTTATTCGCGGGACAGGGTCGAAATGAGCAGTTCTTC.

V gene TRBV27 combines with J gene TRBJ2-7; TRBD1 matches 8 bases. The CDR3 has 13 residues. V lost 6 bases and J lost 9; bases outside the gene matches: 10. The germline V gene has CDR1 MNHEY and CDR2 SMNVEV (reference sequence). CDR3 nucleotide sequence: TGTGCCAGCAGCCCAGGACAGGGAACGGGGCAGTACTTC. Translated: CASSPGQGTGQYF.

The chain has TRBV5-1 and TRBJ2-3; D is ambiguous. Germline V gives CDR1 SGHRS, CDR2 YFSETQ. Deletions cut 0 bases from V and 5 bases from J, with 7 bases between. This CDR3 spans 13 amino acids. CDR3 loop: CASSLAPLDTQYF. The CDR3 region has the DNA TGCGCCAGCAGCTTGGCCCCTCTAGATACGCAGTATTTT.

This chain joins TRBV29-1 and TRBJ1-2, with D possibly matching TRBD1 (5 bases). Germline V gene data show CDR1 as SQVTM and CDR2 as ANQGSEA. Trimming stripped 5 bases from V and 6 bases from J, with 13 bases between. The CDR3 is 12 residues long. CDR3: CSVRTGTDGYTF. Written as DNA, the CDR3 is TGCAGCGTTCGTACAGGAACGGATGGCTACACCTTC.

The chain is built from TRBV14 and TRBJ2-7; 11 nucleotides line up with TRBD1. V shed 4 bases and J 7 bases; nucleotides not matched to a gene: 6. Germline V gene data show CDR1 as SGHDN and CDR2 as FVKESK. This CDR3 region has 14 residues. The CDR3 here is CASSPGTGGEEQYF. CDR3 nucleotides: TGTGCCAGCAGCCCGGGGACAGGGGGGGAAGAGCAGTACTTC.

The rearrangement links TRBV9 to TRBJ2-5, with 14 bases fitting TRBD2. CDR1 is SGDLS, CDR2 YYNGEE, per germline. The CDR3 is 18 residues long. Trimming took 3 bases from V and 5 from J; bases not matched to a gene: 12. The CDR3 DNA reads TGTGCCAGCAGCGCCGACCCTGGGACTAGCGGGAGAGAGGAGACCCAGTACTTC. It yields the protein CASSADPGTSGREETQYF.

The chain recombines TRBV6-5 with TRBJ2-3, with 10 nucleotides matching TRBD2. With V trimmed by 9 bases and J by 2 bases, 5 bases remained unmatched. CDR1 is MNHEY and CDR2 is SVGAGI in the germline V gene. The CDR3 runs to 14 residues. This chain's CDR3 is CASKREGNTDTQYF. The CDR3 coding sequence is TGTGCCAGTAAGCGGGAGGGCAACACAGATACGCAGTATTTT.

This clone showed up just once. This chain links TRBV7-8 with TRBJ2-3; 13 bases are shared with TRBD2. Germline V CDR1 and CDR2: SGHVS, FQNEAQ. This CDR3 is built from 15 residues. V shed 5 bases, J shed 14 bases, and the junction held 13 bases outside the gene matches. In nucleotides, the CDR3 is TGTGCCAGCAGCCTAGAAGGGACTAGCGGGGACCAGCTGTATTTT. Translating it yields CASSLEGTSGDQLYF.

V and J are TRBV2 and TRBJ2-7; 9 bases align to TRBD2. V dropped 8 bases and J dropped 3; count of bases not matched to a gene: 8. This CDR3 has 14 residues. Germline loops: CDR1 SNHLY, CDR2 FYNNEI. As DNA, the CDR3 is TGTGCCAGCCGAGCGGGACTAGCAGGCTACGAGCAGTACTTC. As protein: CASRAGLAGYEQYF.

J is TRBJ1-1 and V is TRBV7-2; D perhaps matches TRBD1 (5 bases). The length of the CDR3 is 12 residues. Trimming cost V 4 bases and J 13 bases, with 16 bases left between them. Germline V gene lookup returns CDR1 SGHTA and CDR2 FQGNSA. The CDR3 DNA sequence: TGTGCCAGCAGCTCCCAGGGAGGAGTTGTTTTCTTT. Protein product: CASSSQGGVVFF.

This chain links TRBV19 with TRBJ2-1; TRBD2 matches at 10 bases. V lost 3 bases, J lost 9 bases, and 2 bases stayed unmatched. The CDR3 covers 13 residues. Per the germline V gene, CDR1 is LNHDA and CDR2 is SQIVND (reference sequence). CDR3: CASSIRTSGEQFF. CDR3 DNA sequence: TGTGCCAGTAGTATTCGGACTAGCGGTGAGCAGTTCTTC.

This rearrangement joins TRBV19 to TRBJ2-3, with 7 bases lining up with TRBD2. With V trimmed by 6 bases and J by 2 bases, 11 bases remained unmatched. The length of the CDR3 is 16 residues. Looked up from germline, CDR1 is LNHDA and CDR2 is SQIVND (reference sequence). Written as DNA, the CDR3 is TGTGCCAGTAGGTCAACGCCTAGCGGCTCCACAGATACGCAGTATTTT. Amino acids: CASRSTPSGSTDTQYF.

V usage is TRBV7-2 and J usage is TRBJ2-7; 10 positions match TRBD2. This CDR3 is 15 amino acids long. V dropped 0 bases and J dropped 3; count of bases not matched to a gene: 2. Germline CDR1 reads SGHTA; CDR2 reads FQGNSA. CDR3 residues: CASSLATSGYYEQYF. The CDR3 coding sequence is TGTGCCAGCAGCTTAGCGACTAGCGGGTACTACGAGCAGTACTTC.